The 23 T cell receptor beta chains in this list originate from one sample, sequenced in a study of blood T cell repertoires in COVID-19. Produced via immunoSEQ multiplex PCR; TCRdb's table is partial and in-frame only. The sample shows about 160,000 clones, over 70% of them seen only once. Sequences were obtained from peripheral blood. The receptors stem from a man between 70 and 80 years old with acute or convalescent COVID-19.

Only one count was recorded for this clone. The chain employs TRBV4-3 and TRBJ2-5; the match to TRBD2 covers 8 bases. Trimming cost V 1 base and J 4 bases; bases outside gene matches: 2. The CDR3 has 14 residues. CDR1 is LGHNA and CDR2 is YSLEER in the germline V gene. The CDR3 coding sequence is TGCGCCAGCAGCCAAGTAGCGGGGCTAGAGACCCAGTACTTC. This codes for CASSQVAGLETQYF.

The chain couples TRBV7-3 to TRBJ2-1; TRBD2 might be the D (6 bases). Between the trimmed V and J ends, which lost 7 bases and 10 bases, there was a span of 17 bases. The CDR3 loop spans 13 amino acids. Looked up from germline, CDR1 is SGHTA and CDR2 is FQGTGA. CDR3 residues: CASTGTPAGEQFF. CDR3 coding DNA: TGTGCCAGCACTGGGACTCCTGCGGGGGAGCAGTTCTTC.

The chain has TRBV2 and TRBJ2-7; TRBD1 matches at 7 bases. The CDR3 is 12 amino acids. CDR1 is SNHLY and CDR2 is FYNNEI in the germline V gene. Unmatched junction bases numbered 3, after V lost 5 bases and J lost 5 bases. The CDR3 DNA reads TGTGCCAGCAGTTCTACAGGGGACGAGCAGTACTTC. Translating it yields CASSSTGDEQYF.

This chain links TRBV7-8 with TRBJ2-7, with D possibly being TRBD1 (6 bases). Germline-derived CDR1 and CDR2 are SGHVS and FQNEAQ. Trimming cost V 4 bases and J 6 bases, with 19 bases left between them. The CDR3 has 15 residues. The CDR3 sequence is CASSSAFGGRFEQYF. The CDR3 bases are TGTGCCAGCAGCTCCGCCTTTGGGGGCAGATTCGAGCAGTACTTC. The full variable domain, completed using reference TRBV7-8 and TRBJ2-7, is GAGVSQSPRYKVAKRGQDVALRCDPISGHVSLFWYQQALGQGPEFLTYFQNEAQLDKSGLPSDRFFAERPEGSVSTLKIQRTQQEDSAVYLCASSSAFGGRFEQYFGPGTRLTVT.

The chain recombines TRBV28 with TRBJ1-2, with a weak D call TRBD1 (6 bases). This CDR3 is 15 amino acids long. The V end was cut by 2 bases, the J end by 1 base, with 11 bases between. Germline V gene lookup returns CDR1 MDHEN and CDR2 SYDVKM. CDR3 nucleotides: TGTGCCAGCAGTTTACAGGGGACGGTTAACTATGGCTACACCTTC. This encodes CASSLQGTVNYGYTF.

This sequence joins TRBV6-5 and TRBJ2-1; 10 bases line up with TRBD2. The trim removed 4 bases at V and 10 bases at J, leaving 7 bases unmatched. From germline, CDR1 is MNHEY and CDR2 SVGAGI. The CDR3 is made up of 14 amino acids. The CDR3 is CASSLLAGVNEQFF. The DNA for the CDR3 is TGTGCCAGCAGTTTGCTAGCGGGGGTGAACGAGCAGTTCTTC.

V usage is TRBV2 and J usage is TRBJ1-5; 8 nucleotides agree with TRBD1. The ends lost 8 bases at V and 4 bases at J; junction bases unmatched: 7. This CDR3 is built from 14 residues. The germline V gene encodes CDR1 SNHLY and CDR2 FYNNEI. The CDR3 nucleotides read TGTGCCAGCCGACAGGGGAACGGGAATCAGCCCCAGCATTTT. It encodes CASRQGNGNQPQHF.

The CDR3 DNA follows: TGTGCCAGCAGCACTGACTTAGCGGGGGGTTACAATGAGCAGTTCTTC. It is translated as CASSTDLAGGYNEQFF. This chain links TRBV5-5 with TRBJ2-1; 10 bases are a match to TRBD2. The CDR3 is made up of 16 amino acids. The trim removed 4 bases at V and 4 bases at J, leaving 8 bases unmatched. The germline gives CDR1 SGHKS, CDR2 YYEKEE (reference sequence).

The chain carries TRBV19 and TRBJ2-7; TRBD2 matches 11 bases. This CDR3 has 15 amino acids. Trimming took 5 bases from V and 1 from J; bases not matched to a gene: 4. Per the germline V gene, CDR1 is LNHDA and CDR2 is SQIVND (reference sequence). The CDR3 bases are TGTGCCAGTAGTGCGCTAGCGGGGGGTTCCTACGAGCAGTACTTC. Translation: CASSALAGGSYEQYF.

This clone has a single count. V usage is TRBV15 and J usage is TRBJ2-5, with D perhaps TRBD1 (6 bases). Germline lookup yields CDR1 LNHNV and CDR2 YYDKDF (reference sequence). CDR3 size: 14 residues. V was clipped by 0 bases and J by 5 bases, with 10 bases between them. This chain's CDR3 is CATSRDRGSETQYF. CDR3 DNA: TGTGCCACCAGCAGAGACAGGGGCAGTGAGACCCAGTACTTC. The variable domain in full, with the rest retrieved from reference TRBV15 and TRBJ2-5, is DAMVIQNPRYQVTQFGKPVTLSCSQTLNHNVMYWYQQKSSQAPKLLFHYYDKDFNNEADTPDNFQSRRPNTSFCFLDIRSPGLGDTAMYLCATSRDRGSETQYFGPGTRLLVL.

The chain joins TRBV9 to TRBJ2-5; 9 bases map to TRBD1. Germline V gives CDR1 SGDLS, CDR2 YYNGEE. This CDR3 has 13 residues. Trimming cost V 5 bases and J 1 base; bases outside gene matches: 0. This CDR3 reads CASRGQGQETQYF. The CDR3 nucleotides read TGTGCCAGCAGGGGACAGGGCCAAGAGACCCAGTACTTC.

This clone was counted a single time. This rearrangement joins TRBV2 to TRBJ1-4, with D maybe TRBD1 (6 bases). This CDR3 has 14 residues. Trimming cost V 2 bases and J 8 bases, with 12 bases left between them. CDR1 and CDR2 from the germline V gene are SNHLY and FYNNEI. This CDR3 reads CASSERGGWEKLFF. The CDR3 DNA is TGTGCCAGCAGTGAAAGGGGGGGCTGGGAAAAACTGTTTTTT.

The genes are TRBV5-1 and TRBJ1-3; no reliable D call. Germline values: CDR1 SGHRS, CDR2 YFSETQ. This CDR3 is 13 amino acids long. Deletions cut 7 bases from V and 2 bases from J, with 10 bases between. This CDR3 is CASATGAGNTIYF. In nucleotides, the CDR3 is TGCGCCAGCGCAACTGGAGCTGGAAACACCATATATTTT.

The chain's CDR3 is CASSQQGTGNTIYF. CDR3 in DNA: TGTGCCAGCAGCCAACAGGGGACTGGAAACACCATATATTTT. This chain connects TRBV6-5 to TRBJ1-3; TRBD1 matches 7 bases. This CDR3 spans 14 amino acids. The junction had 4 bases not matched to a gene; V was cut back by 6 bases and J by 2 bases. CDR1 is MNHEY and CDR2 is SVGAGI in the germline V gene.

V and J are TRBV19 and TRBJ2-7, with D possibly being TRBD1 (6 bases). The CDR3 length is 14 residues. Looked up from germline, CDR1 is LNHDA and CDR2 is SQIVND (reference sequence). V was clipped by 5 bases and J by 5 bases, with 16 bases between them. CDR3 bases: TGTGCCAGTAGTTCTGGGACATTAGTCGACGAGCAGTACTTC. Its translation: CASSSGTLVDEQYF. The full variable domain, completed using reference TRBV19 and TRBJ2-7, is DGGITQSPKYLFRKEGQNVTLSCEQNLNHDAMYWYRQDPGQGLRLIYYSQIVNDFQKGDIAEGYSVSREKKESFPLTVTSAQKNPTAFYLCASSSGTLVDEQYFGPGTRLTVT.

The genes are TRBV6-4 and TRBJ1-6, with 8 bases that match TRBD1. Trimming removed 5 bases from V and 10 bases from J; junction bases left unmatched: 7. Looked up from germline, CDR1 is MRHNA and CDR2 is SNTAGT. CDR3 length: 14 amino acids. The CDR3 here is CASSRDRGESPLHF. CDR3 nucleotide sequence: TGTGCCAGCAGTAGAGACAGGGGAGAGTCACCCCTCCACTTT.

This clone was picked up a small number of times. The chain links TRBV18 to TRBJ1-1; D is possibly TRBD1 (6 bases). The CDR3 extends over 13 amino acids. Per germline, CDR1 KGHSH and CDR2 LQKENI. V was pared by 6 bases and J by 2 bases, with 10 bases between. CDR3 nucleotides: TGTGCCAGCTCTTCAGGGGAAAACACTGAAGCTTTCTTT. Protein product: CASSSGENTEAFF.

V is TRBV11-3 and J is TRBJ2-1; a possible D gene is TRBD1 (6 bases). The CDR3 is 13 residues long. Trimming shortened V by 5 bases and J by 6 bases, and 11 bases separated the two germline ends. CDR1 and CDR2 (germline): SGHNT, YENEEA. CDR3 nucleotide sequence: TGTGCCAGCAGCCTCCTGACAGGCAATGAGCAGTTCTTC. It specifies CASSLLTGNEQFF.

V gene TRBV5-6 combines with J gene TRBJ2-5; D is undetermined. The V and J ends lost 4 bases and 5 bases respectively, with 12 bases between them. This CDR3 region has 13 residues. From germline, CDR1 is SGHDT and CDR2 YYEEEE. CDR3 residues: CASSPESTETQYF. DNA of the CDR3: TGTGCCAGCAGCCCGGAGAGCACGGAGACCCAGTACTTC. The variable domain in full, with the rest retrieved from reference TRBV5-6 and TRBJ2-5, is DAGVTQSPTHLIKTRGQQVTLRCSPKSGHDTVSWYQQALGQGPQFIFQYYEEEERQRGNFPDRFSGHQFPNYSSELNVNALLLGDSALYLCASSPESTETQYFGPGTRLLVL.

The chain recombines TRBV4-2 with TRBJ1-2; maybe TRBD1 (6 bases). The CDR3 length is 16 residues. The ends were cut back, 0 bases at V and 0 bases at J, with 11 bases in the middle. The V gene's germline CDR1 is LGHNA and CDR2 YNFKEQ. Here the CDR3 DNA reads TGTGCCAGCAGCCAAGATGGAACAGGGACTAACTATGGCTACACCTTC. Its translation: CASSQDGTGTNYGYTF.

The CDR3 sequence is CASSLRGAAYEQYF. CDR3 DNA: TGCGCCAGCAGCTTGCGGGGGGCCGCCTACGAGCAGTACTTC. This rearrangement joins TRBV5-1 to TRBJ2-7; possibly TRBD2 for D (7 bases). The CDR3 covers 14 residues. V was cut by 1 base and J by 2 bases, with 10 bases left in between. Germline V gene lookup returns CDR1 SGHRS and CDR2 YFSETQ.

This sequence joins TRBV19 and TRBJ2-3; D gene ambiguous. Trimming left V 5 bases short and J 6 bases short, with 15 bases between. CDR1 and CDR2 from the germline V gene are LNHDA and SQIVND (reference sequence). This CDR3 contains 14 residues. The CDR3 nucleotides read TGTGCCAGTAGTCCCTACGCCCTCGGGGATACGCAGTATTTT. Its translation is CASSPYALGDTQYF.

This clone was counted a few times. V usage is TRBV11-2 and J usage is TRBJ2-7, with 7 bases that match TRBD1. V was clipped by 5 bases and J by 2 bases; unmatched bases: 6. Germline V gene lookup returns CDR1 SGHAT and CDR2 FQNNGV. The CDR3 sequence is 14 residues long. The CDR3 coding sequence is TGTGCCAGCAGCCAGGGGGTAGACACCTACGAGCAGTACTTC. Its protein is CASSQGVDTYEQYF.